Listed here are 26 T cell receptor beta chains from one sample, sequenced in a study of shared clonotypes between healthy human individuals. Clones were read by immunoSEQ multiplex PCR, and TCRdb kept only the in-frame ones, dropping some. The data contain approximately 330,000 clones, less than 85% of them singletons. Sequencing input: memory CD4+ T cells sorted from blood. Specified subset: CD45RA-negative fraction. The receptor source for this set is a man aged 25-45 years in good health.

This chain connects TRBV5-4 to TRBJ2-2; 8 nucleotides line up with TRBD1. CDR1 is SGHNT, CDR2 YYREEE, per germline (reference sequence). This CDR3 contains 16 residues. The J segment lost 7 bases and the V segment lost 3 bases, leaving 11 bases of the junction unmatched. The chain's CDR3 is CASSSVSGGWSGELFF. CDR3 bases: TGTGCCAGCAGCTCGGTCTCAGGGGGCTGGAGCGGGGAGCTGTTTTTT.

J is TRBJ2-5 and V is TRBV28, with TRBD2 matching over 8 bases. CDR1 MDHEN and CDR2 SYDVKM come from the germline V gene. V lost 6 bases, J lost 5 bases, and 11 bases stayed unmatched. The CDR3 extends over 15 amino acids. The chain's CDR3 is CASRDTSGQGETQYF. Written as DNA, the CDR3 is TGTGCCAGCAGAGATACTAGCGGCCAAGGGGAGACCCAGTACTTC.

Of note for this clone: The sample contains more than one DNA sequence encoding this CDR3. The chain links TRBV30 to TRBJ1-1; no firm D call. CDR1 and CDR2 from the germline V gene are GTSNPN and SVGIG (reference sequence). This CDR3 spans 13 amino acids. V was shortened by 6 bases and J by 1 base, with 12 bases between the two germline ends. The CDR3 sequence: CACPGRTNTEAFF. CDR3 in DNA: TGTGCCTGCCCGGGCAGGACGAACACTGAAGCTTTCTTT.

This clone was counted a few times. The chain has TRBV7-2 and TRBJ2-1; D is uncertain. The CDR3 loop spans 12 amino acids. Trimming took off 5 bases at V and 8 bases at J, with 10 bases between the two ends. Germline values: CDR1 SGHTA, CDR2 FQGNSA. The CDR3 loop reads CASSPGGYEQFF. Here the CDR3 DNA reads TGTGCCAGCAGCCCGGGTGGATATGAGCAGTTCTTC.

The V gene is TRBV2, the J gene TRBJ2-7, with 10 bases aligning to TRBD2. The CDR3 spans 13 residues. Trimming took 8 bases from V and 5 from J; bases not matched to a gene: 6. Germline lookup yields CDR1 SNHLY and CDR2 FYNNEI. The chain's CDR3 is CASEREGFHEQYF. CDR3 nucleotides: TGTGCCAGCGAGCGGGAGGGCTTTCACGAGCAGTACTTC.

This clone was detected a few times. The genes are TRBV7-8 and TRBJ1-2, with D possibly being TRBD1 (6 bases). Germline V gene sequence: CDR1 SGHVS, CDR2 FQNEAQ. The CDR3 is made up of 13 amino acids. The CDR3, as DNA: TGTGTCTCAGGCCCCCGACAGGCCTATGGCTACACCTTC. Its translation is CVSGPRQAYGYTF. Variable domain in full (rest from reference TRBV7-8 and TRBJ1-2): GAGVSQSPRYKVAKRGQDVALRCDPISGHVSLFWYQQALGQGPEFLTYFQNEAQLDKSGLPSDRFFAERPEGSVSTLKIQRTQQEDSAVYLCVSGPRQAYGYTFGSGTRLTVV.

This clone was recorded once. The chain couples TRBV6-5 to TRBJ1-4; tentative D call: TRBD1 (5 bases). The CDR3 has 15 amino acids. Between the trimmed V and J ends, which lost 0 bases and 5 bases, there was a span of 10 bases. Germline V lookup: CDR1 MNHEY, CDR2 SVGAGI. The chain's CDR3 is CASSYSTGSNEKLFF. DNA of the CDR3: TGTGCCAGCAGTTACTCAACAGGCTCGAATGAAAAACTGTTTTTT.

Only a few counts were recorded for this clone. V gene TRBV5-4 combines with J gene TRBJ2-2; 9 bases are shared with TRBD2. The CDR3 is 16 amino acids. J was trimmed by 0 bases and V by 4 bases; bases with no gene match: 4. Germline CDR1 SGHNT, CDR2 YYREEE (reference sequence). DNA of the CDR3: TGTGCCAGCAGCGCCCGCGGGAGGGCGAACACCGGGGAGCTGTTTTTT. The encoded protein is CASSARGRANTGELFF.

The rearrangement links TRBV6-1 to TRBJ1-1, with no clear D. The CDR3 extends over 13 amino acids. V was trimmed by 8 bases and J by 0 bases, leaving 10 bases between them. Germline CDR1 is MNHNS and CDR2 is SASEGT. CDR3 in DNA: TGTGCCAGCGCTACTATGATGAACACTGAAGCTTTCTTT. This codes for CASATMMNTEAFF.

This clone was seen a few times. The gene calls are TRBV5-6 and TRBJ2-5; no clear D gene. Trimming pared 7 bases from V and 7 bases from J, leaving 11 bases between. Germline-derived CDR1 and CDR2 are SGHDT and YYEEEE. This CDR3 has 11 amino acids. CDR3 sequence reads: CASATSGTQYF. The CDR3 region has the DNA TGTGCCAGCGCCACTTCGGGGACCCAGTACTTC.

A word on this clone: The same CDR3 can be traced to other DNA sequences in this sample. This sequence joins TRBV5-1 and TRBJ2-1; a weak D match, TRBD2 (5 bases). Germline CDR1 SGHRS, CDR2 YFSETQ. V was shortened by 4 bases and J by 0 bases, with 11 bases between the two germline ends. The CDR3 covers 15 residues. The CDR3 spells CASSPLGSSYNEQFF. In nucleotides, the CDR3 is TGCGCCAGCAGCCCACTAGGGAGCTCCTACAATGAGCAGTTCTTC.

Here the CDR3 reads CASSLGVVSTYEQYF. The DNA of the CDR3 is TGTGCCAGCAGCTTGGGGGTGGTTTCCACCTACGAGCAGTACTTC. The chain employs TRBV5-6 and TRBJ2-7; D gene ambiguous. The germline gives CDR1 SGHDT, CDR2 YYEEEE. This CDR3 is built from 15 residues. The V and J ends lost 0 bases and 2 bases respectively, with 12 bases between them.

V gene TRBV11-2 combines with J gene TRBJ1-1; D gene ambiguous. Trimming took off 5 bases at V and 0 bases at J, with 10 bases between the two ends. CDR1 is SGHAT and CDR2 is FQNNGV in the germline V gene. This CDR3 contains 14 residues. This CDR3 is CASSLQVLNTEAFF. The CDR3 nucleotides are TGTGCCAGCAGCCTTCAGGTACTGAACACTGAAGCTTTCTTT.

The chain employs TRBV7-9 and TRBJ2-1; D is unresolved. CDR3 length equals 15 residues. Trimming left V 3 bases short and J 7 bases short, with 16 bases between. Germline-derived CDR1 and CDR2 are SEHNR and FQNEAQ (reference sequence). CDR3 DNA sequence: TGTGCCAGCAGCTTCTTAGTTCAGGTGATAAATGAGCAGTTCTTC. Protein: CASSFLVQVINEQFF.

This sequence joins TRBV6-6 and TRBJ1-2; D is ambiguous. V was pared by 5 bases and J by 4 bases, with 8 bases between. CDR3 length equals 12 residues. The V gene's germline CDR1 is MNHNY and CDR2 SVGAGI (reference sequence). The CDR3 loop reads CASSPSRYGYTF. CDR3 bases: TGTGCCAGCAGTCCATCTCGCTATGGCTACACCTTC.

The chain has TRBV10-3 and TRBJ2-7; perhaps TRBD2 as D (5 bases). This CDR3 has 12 residues. Germline loops: CDR1 ENHRY, CDR2 SYGVKD. V lost 3 bases and J lost 3, with 6 bases in between. The CDR3 spells CAISDDYYEQYF. CDR3 nucleotides: TGTGCCATCAGTGATGACTACTACGAGCAGTACTTC.

This rearrangement joins TRBV28 to TRBJ2-7, with TRBD2 matching over 10 bases. Per germline, CDR1 MDHEN and CDR2 SYDVKM. The J segment lost 5 bases and the V segment lost 6 bases, leaving 13 bases of the junction unmatched. This CDR3 contains 16 residues. CDR3 amino acids: CASRPTPSGRIHEQYF. The CDR3 bases are TGTGCCAGCAGGCCTACACCTAGCGGGAGAATCCACGAGCAGTACTTC. The full variable domain, completed using reference TRBV28 and TRBJ2-7, is DVKVTQSSRYLVKRTGEKVFLECVQDMDHENMFWYRQDPGLGLRLIYFSYDVKMKEKGDIPEGYSVSREKKERFSLILESASTNQTSMYLCASRPTPSGRIHEQYFGPGTRLTVT.

Worth noting for this clone: The same CDR3 also results from other DNA sequences found in this sample. The chain carries TRBV5-1 and TRBJ1-2; 7 positions match TRBD1. The CDR3 contains 14 residues. CDR1 and CDR2 (germline): SGHRS, YFSETQ. After removal of 0 bases from V and 5 bases from J, the junction contained 4 bases not matched to a gene. The CDR3 nucleotides read TGCGCCAGCAGCTTGGGCACAGGGGTGTATGGCTACACCTTC. Encoded protein: CASSLGTGVYGYTF.

The chain has TRBV19 and TRBJ2-5, with 10 bases lining up with TRBD1. The V gene end was trimmed by 0 bases and the J gene end by 4 bases; junction bases not matched to a gene: 5. Germline CDR1 and CDR2: LNHDA and SQIVND (reference sequence). The CDR3 is 16 residues long. The CDR3 spells CASSIDRTGGRETQYF. The CDR3 region has the DNA TGTGCCAGTAGTATAGACAGGACAGGGGGACGAGAGACCCAGTACTTC. The full variable domain, rest sourced from reference TRBV19 and TRBJ2-5, is DGGITQSPKYLFRKEGQNVTLSCEQNLNHDAMYWYRQDPGQGLRLIYYSQIVNDFQKGDIAEGYSVSREKKESFPLTVTSAQKNPTAFYLCASSIDRTGGRETQYFGPGTRLLVL.

This clone has only a few counts. The rearrangement uses TRBV4-1 and TRBJ2-1; possible D gene TRBD2, 6 bases. CDR1 and CDR2 from the germline V gene are MGHRA and YSYEKL. The CDR3 spans 15 residues. The ends were cut back, 0 bases at V and 6 bases at J, with 12 bases in the middle. The CDR3 DNA reads TGCGCCAGCAGCCAAGATCGGGAAGCGGGCAATGAGCAGTTCTTC. Translated, it gives CASSQDREAGNEQFF.

The chain couples TRBV7-8 to TRBJ1-2; no definite D call. The V end was cut by 5 bases, the J end by 4 bases, with 11 bases between. The CDR3 is 13 residues long. Germline V lookup: CDR1 SGHVS, CDR2 FQNEAQ. The CDR3, as DNA: TGTGCCAGCAGCCCCCCCGGGAGCTATGGCTACACCTTC. It specifies CASSPPGSYGYTF.

V gene TRBV18 combines with J gene TRBJ1-2; D may be TRBD1 (5 bases). The ends were cut back, 2 bases at V and 2 bases at J, with 21 bases in the middle. The CDR3 length is 18 residues. Germline V gene data show CDR1 as KGHSH and CDR2 as LQKENI. The CDR3 sequence: CASSPIYRDPSENYGYTF. The CDR3, as DNA: TGTGCCAGCTCACCAATTTACCGGGACCCCTCAGAGAACTATGGCTACACCTTC.

The sample holds one count of this clone. The chain carries TRBV6-1 and TRBJ2-3; the D gene is possibly TRBD1 (6 bases). Germline loops: CDR1 MNHNS, CDR2 SASEGT. This CDR3 has 14 amino acids. Between the trimmed V and J ends, which lost 6 bases and 0 bases, there was a span of 10 bases. CDR3 residues: CASRDRTSTDTQYF. As DNA, the CDR3 is TGTGCCAGCAGGGACAGAACTAGCACAGATACGCAGTATTTT.

This rearrangement joins TRBV5-1 to TRBJ2-7, with D perhaps matching TRBD1 (6 bases). Germline V lookup: CDR1 SGHRS, CDR2 YFSETQ. The V and J ends lost 7 bases and 3 bases respectively, with 17 bases between them. The CDR3 runs 14 residues. For the CDR3, the DNA is TGCGCCAGCGCTCCCCCGCAGGGGAACTACGAGCAGTACTTC. This gives the protein CASAPPQGNYEQYF.

This clone has a single count. The chain is built from TRBV7-8 and TRBJ1-5, with 10 positions matching TRBD1. Germline V gene sequence: CDR1 SGHVS, CDR2 FQNEAQ. J gave up 4 bases and V 5 bases, and 17 bases lay outside the gene matches. This CDR3 is 19 amino acids long. The CDR3, as DNA: TGTGCCAGCAGCAACCTCCGGGACAGGGGTTTAGCGGGAAATCAGCCCCAGCATTTT. This codes for CASSNLRDRGLAGNQPQHF. Filled out from reference TRBV7-8 and TRBJ1-5, the complete variable domain reads GAGVSQSPRYKVAKRGQDVALRCDPISGHVSLFWYQQALGQGPEFLTYFQNEAQLDKSGLPSDRFFAERPEGSVSTLKIQRTQQEDSAVYLCASSNLRDRGLAGNQPQHFGDGTRLSIL.

The V call is TRBV6-5, the J call TRBJ1-1; D may be TRBD1 (5 bases). With 2 bases removed from V and 8 bases from J, the gap between germline ends came to 21 bases. Germline V gene sequence: CDR1 MNHEY, CDR2 SVGAGI. This CDR3 has 16 residues. This chain's CDR3 is CASSYEQVIGPTEAFF. Written as DNA, the CDR3 is TGTGCCAGCAGTTACGAACAGGTCATAGGCCCCACAGAAGCTTTCTTT.